This T cell receptor (beta chain) was retrieved from a study of shared clonotypes between healthy human individuals. This clone was seen a few times. What it binds is unknown. Replicate sorted-subset PCRs were loaded with about 0.2 ug DNA, 30,000 to 35,000 T cell genomes. As processed by the authors: Owing to the provision of junction-only sequences devoid of quality scores by immunoSEQ, filtering differed. The table came from immunoSEQ multiplex PCR; TCRdb's copy has only in-frame clones and leaves some out. For V, J and clone size, that table is used; D and trimming come from the DNA. The table lists about 640,000 clones, approximately 75% of them singletons. Study-level points and caveats: Naive subsets generally had larger estimated richness than memory subsets.

A CD45RA-negative memory subset and a CD45RA+ naive subset were separated from the CD4+ cells. J lost 2 bases, V lost 6 bases, and 15 bases had no gene match. The CDR3 contains 18 residues. Germline V gene sequence: CDR1 SEHNR, CDR2 FQNEAQ (reference sequence). This TCR was sampled from a woman aged 25 to 39 in good health. The rearrangement links TRBV7-9 to TRBJ2-2; 7 bases are a match to TRBD2. The sample was memory CD4+ T cells sorted from blood. Subset denoted: CD45RA-negative fraction. CDR3 DNA: TGTGCCAGCAGGCCCAGGGTTGGAGCGGGGATAAACACCGGGGAGCTGTTTTTT. As protein: CASRPRVGAGINTGELFF.